The source of this T cell receptor (beta chain) is a study of T-cell reconstitution after alpha-beta-depleted transplantation in children. The CDR3 runs to 13 residues. The V end lost 4 bases, the J end lost 0 bases, and 5 bases lay between the germline ends. The authors prepared the TCRbeta library with unique molecular identifiers. One entry per CDR3 protein results from TCRdb running MiXCR on the PCR reads. Here the sample spans around 380,000 distinct CDR3 sequences, approximately 10% being singletons. The source was PBMCs from the stem cell graft donor, collected from the stem cell graft. This rearrangement joins TRBV12-3 or TRBV12-4 to TRBJ2-3; D not resolved. The sequence was obtained from a human donor who donated a stem cell graft to a child with acute myeloid leukemia. CDR3 region: CASSWASTDTQYF. The CDR3 nucleotides are TGTGCCAGCAGTTGGGCTAGCACAGATACGCAGTATTTT.